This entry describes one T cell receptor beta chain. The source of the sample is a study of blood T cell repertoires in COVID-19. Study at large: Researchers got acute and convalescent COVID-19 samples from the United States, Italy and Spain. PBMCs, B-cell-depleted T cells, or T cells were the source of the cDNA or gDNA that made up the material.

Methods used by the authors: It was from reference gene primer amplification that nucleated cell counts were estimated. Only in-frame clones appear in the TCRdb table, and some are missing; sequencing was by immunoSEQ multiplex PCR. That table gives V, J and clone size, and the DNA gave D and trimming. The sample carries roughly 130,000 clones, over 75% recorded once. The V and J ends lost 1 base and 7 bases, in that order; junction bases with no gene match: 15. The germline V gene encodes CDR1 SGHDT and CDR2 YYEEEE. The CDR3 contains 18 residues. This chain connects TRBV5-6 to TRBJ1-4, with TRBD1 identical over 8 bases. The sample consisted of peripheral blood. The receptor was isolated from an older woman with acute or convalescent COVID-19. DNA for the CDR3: TGTGCCAGCAGCTTGAGGGTGGGGCAGGGGGCGCTACGTGAAAAACTGTTTTTT. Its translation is CASSLRVGQGALREKLFF.